This T cell receptor beta chain came from a study of identical twins. TCRdb fed the 5' RACE reads into MiXCR, producing one record per CDR3 protein. The data contain 150,000 or so distinct CDR3 sequences, 3.5% of them singletons. There are many counts of this clonotype. In germline, CDR1 is MDHEN, CDR2 SYDVKM. Germline trimming cut 2 bases from V and 3 bases from J; bases unmatched to any gene: 4. The CDR3 is 16 amino acids. The rearrangement links TRBV28 to TRBJ1-5, with 10 bases that match TRBD1. The TCR originated in a man aged 18-30 years in good health. Sequenced sample: memory T cells sorted from blood. This chain's CDR3 is CASSLAGQGNNQPQHF. The CDR3 DNA is TGTGCCAGCAGTTTAGCGGGACAGGGGAACAATCAGCCCCAGCATTTT.